These 17 T cell receptor beta chains were all obtained from the same sample, sequenced in a study of memory CD4+ T cells and cytomegalovirus serostatus. The sort gate was single viable CD3+CD4+CD8-CD45RO+ cells for memory CD4+ T cells. The table came from immunoSEQ multiplex PCR; TCRdb's copy has only in-frame clones and leaves some out. The table has under 35,000 clones, about 78% seen once. Sequencing was done on a sample of memory CD4+ T cells from blood. Receptor source: an adult in good health and CMV-seronegative.

J is TRBJ2-7 and V is TRBV6-5; D is undetermined. The CDR3 sequence is 14 residues long. CDR1 MNHEY and CDR2 SVGAGI come from the germline V gene. V was trimmed by 0 bases and J by 5 bases, leaving 11 bases between them. CDR3: CASSYSAHRDEQYF. Written as DNA, the CDR3 is TGTGCCAGCAGTTACTCGGCCCATCGGGACGAGCAGTACTTC.

The sample holds a few counts of this clone. This chain joins TRBV15 and TRBJ2-1, with 11 positions matching TRBD2. CDR3 size: 18 residues. V was clipped by 1 base and J by 2 bases; unmatched bases: 7. Germline V gene lookup returns CDR1 LNHNV and CDR2 YYDKDF (reference sequence). This chain's CDR3 is CATSRAFTSGSTYNEQFF. CDR3 DNA: TGTGCCACCAGCAGAGCATTTACTAGCGGGAGTACCTACAATGAGCAGTTCTTC. The whole variable domain, filled in from reference TRBV15 and TRBJ2-1, reads DAMVIQNPRYQVTQFGKPVTLSCSQTLNHNVMYWYQQKSSQAPKLLFHYYDKDFNNEADTPDNFQSRRPNTSFCFLDIRSPGLGDTAMYLCATSRAFTSGSTYNEQFFGPGTRLTVL.

The rearrangement links TRBV10-3 to TRBJ1-6; D is undetermined. The V gene's germline CDR1 is ENHRY and CDR2 SYGVKD. The CDR3 totals 13 residues. Between the trimmed V and J ends, which lost 7 bases and 4 bases, there was a span of 8 bases. CDR3 sequence: CAITGGYNSPLHF. DNA of the CDR3: TGTGCCATCACTGGCGGATATAATTCACCCCTCCACTTT.

A few counts support this clone. This CDR3 is CASRSTAENSPLHF. The DNA for the CDR3 is TGTGCCAGCAGATCTACAGCGGAAAATTCACCCCTCCACTTT. This chain links TRBV2 with TRBJ1-6; D unclear. CDR3 size: 14 residues. V lost 6 bases and J 7 bases, leaving 13 bases between the germline ends. Germline V gene lookup returns CDR1 SNHLY and CDR2 FYNNEI.

The chain uses TRBV7-2 and TRBJ2-7; the match to TRBD1 covers 7 bases. The CDR3 contains 14 residues. Trimming cost V 5 bases and J 2 bases; bases outside gene matches: 6. CDR1 is SGHTA, CDR2 FQGNSA, per germline. This CDR3 is CASSQVQGTYEQYF. Here the CDR3 DNA reads TGTGCCAGCAGCCAGGTACAGGGGACCTACGAGCAGTACTTC. Combining the CDR3 with reference TRBV7-2 and TRBJ2-7 gives the whole variable domain GAGVSQSPSNKVTEKGKDVELRCDPISGHTALYWYRQSLGQGLEFLIYFQGNSAPDKSGLPSDRFSAERTGGSVSTLTIQRTQQEDSAVYLCASSQVQGTYEQYFGPGTRLTVT.

V gene TRBV5-6 combines with J gene TRBJ2-6, with TRBD1 identical over 9 bases. This CDR3 comprises 18 residues. Germline V gene data show CDR1 as SGHDT and CDR2 as YYEEEE. V was clipped by 0 bases and J by 4 bases; unmatched bases: 8. The CDR3 spells CASSLDRDRAAGANVLTF. The CDR3 DNA follows: TGTGCCAGCAGCTTGGACCGGGACAGGGCCGCCGGGGCCAACGTCCTGACTTTC.

The chain couples TRBV9 to TRBJ1-1, with D possibly being TRBD1 (6 bases). V shed 0 bases and J shed 12 bases, with 18 bases lying between them. This CDR3 contains 14 residues. Per the germline V gene, CDR1 is SGDLS and CDR2 is YYNGEE. DNA for the CDR3: TGTGCCAGCAGCGTAGAGGGACACCCAGGGGTAACTTTCTTT. This sequence encodes CASSVEGHPGVTFF.

In its sample, this clone was seen a few times. The junction does not match germline at one end; this may be a read error. The chain couples TRBV19 to TRBJ2-5; 8 bases map to TRBD1. This CDR3 has 14 residues. Germline assignment: CDR1 LNHDA and CDR2 SQIVND (reference sequence). The CDR3 DNA sequence: TGTGCCAGTAGTGGGAGACAGGGGCAAGGGACCCAGTACTTC. Amino acid sequence: CASSGRQGQGTQYF.

The genes are TRBV27 and TRBJ1-1, with D hard to call. Germline CDR1 MNHEY, CDR2 SMNVEV (reference sequence). This CDR3 has 14 residues. The V end lost 6 bases, the J end lost 9 bases, and 20 bases lay between the germline ends. The CDR3 DNA reads as TGTGCCAGCAGCCCTTTGACCGCCCCAGAAAAAGCTTTCTTT. Amino acid sequence: CASSPLTAPEKAFF.

The rearrangement joins TRBV2 to TRBJ2-5, with 9 nucleotides matching TRBD1. The V segment lost 5 bases and the J segment 7 bases; nucleotides outside the gene matches: 8. CDR3 size: 14 residues. CDR1 is SNHLY, CDR2 FYNNEI, per germline. The CDR3 bases are TGTGCCAGCAGTCCGACAGGGGGTGGTAGGACCCAGTACTTC. The encoded protein is CASSPTGGGRTQYF.

The chain couples TRBV19 to TRBJ1-2, with D maybe TRBD1 (5 bases). CDR1 and CDR2 from the germline V gene are LNHDA and SQIVND (reference sequence). V was clipped by 1 base and J by 1 base, with 7 bases between them. This CDR3 contains 14 residues. CDR3 amino acids: CASSIGGFNYGYTF. In DNA form, the CDR3 reads TGTGCCAGTAGTATAGGGGGCTTTAACTATGGCTACACCTTC.

The chain joins TRBV7-2 to TRBJ1-2; D uncertain. V gave up 4 bases and J gave up 8 bases, with 14 bases separating them. Germline V gene lookup returns CDR1 SGHTA and CDR2 FQGNSA. The CDR3 has 13 amino acids. CDR3 coding DNA: TGTGCCAGCAGCTCCTCAGTAGAACACGGCTACACCTTC. Translation gives CASSSSVEHGYTF.

The V and J genes are TRBV4-1 and TRBJ1-4; TRBD1 matches at 7 bases. The trim removed 4 bases at V and 5 bases at J, leaving 10 bases unmatched. The CDR3 extends over 16 amino acids. Looked up from germline, CDR1 is MGHRA and CDR2 is YSYEKL. The CDR3 loop reads CASSRRTGTANEKLFF. The CDR3 bases are TGCGCCAGCAGCCGGCGGACCGGGACAGCGAATGAAAAACTGTTTTTT.

The chain carries TRBV20-1 and TRBJ1-4; D is unresolved. The V and J ends lost 6 bases and 0 bases respectively, with 2 bases between them. There are 11 residues in the CDR3. Germline CDR1 DFQATT, CDR2 SNEGSKA (reference sequence). As DNA, the CDR3 is TGCAGTGCCGCAACTAATGAAAAACTGTTTTTT. The encoded protein is CSAATNEKLFF.

V gene TRBV30 combines with J gene TRBJ1-3, with D perhaps matching TRBD1 (5 bases). With 5 bases removed from V and 0 bases from J, the gap between germline ends came to 11 bases. This CDR3 is built from 14 residues. CDR1 and CDR2 from the germline V gene are GTSNPN and SVGIG (reference sequence). CDR3 amino acids: CAWATGVSGNTIYF. DNA for the CDR3: TGTGCCTGGGCTACAGGAGTCTCTGGAAACACCATATATTTT.

The chain carries TRBV7-7 and TRBJ2-2, with TRBD2 identical over 7 bases. V was pared by 3 bases and J by 7 bases, with 14 bases of the junction left unmatched. The CDR3 has 17 residues. Germline V CDR1 and CDR2: SSHAT, FNYEAQ (reference sequence). CDR3 residues: CASSFRLAVGGIGELFF. DNA of the CDR3: TGTGCCAGCAGCTTCCGTCTAGCGGTCGGCGGTATCGGGGAGCTGTTTTTT.

The V gene is TRBV29-1, the J gene TRBJ2-2; 9 bases fit TRBD1. J was trimmed by 8 bases and V by 5 bases; bases with no gene match: 6. Per the germline V gene, CDR1 is SQVTM and CDR2 is ANQGSEA. The CDR3 covers 13 residues. CDR3 loop: CSVLRGQGGELFF. As DNA, the CDR3 is TGCAGCGTTCTACGGGGACAGGGAGGGGAGCTGTTTTTT.